This T cell receptor beta chain was captured in a study of early T cells in non-severe SARS-CoV-2 infection. Overall study: Alpha and beta chains were unpaired, from unsorted whole-blood bulk RNA.

The V gene lost 2 bases and the J gene lost 1 base, with 7 bases spanning the gap. Germline V gene data show CDR1 as SGHVS and CDR2 as FQNEAQ. The CDR3 is made up of 14 amino acids. MiXCR was run by TCRdb on the 5' RACE reads, yielding one entry per CDR3 protein. The profile shows 28,000 or so distinct CDR3 sequences, roughly 5% of them singletons. This clonotype was seen at least ten times. V gene TRBV7-8 combines with J gene TRBJ2-3; no clear D. The specimen was whole blood. This clonotype was sampled from an adult who was a healthcare worker with PCR-confirmed SARS-CoV-2 infection or an uninfected control (not recorded which). The CDR3 DNA sequence: TGTGCCAGCAGCTTACGGAAGCGCACAGATACGCAGTATTTT. It translates to CASSLRKRTDTQYF.